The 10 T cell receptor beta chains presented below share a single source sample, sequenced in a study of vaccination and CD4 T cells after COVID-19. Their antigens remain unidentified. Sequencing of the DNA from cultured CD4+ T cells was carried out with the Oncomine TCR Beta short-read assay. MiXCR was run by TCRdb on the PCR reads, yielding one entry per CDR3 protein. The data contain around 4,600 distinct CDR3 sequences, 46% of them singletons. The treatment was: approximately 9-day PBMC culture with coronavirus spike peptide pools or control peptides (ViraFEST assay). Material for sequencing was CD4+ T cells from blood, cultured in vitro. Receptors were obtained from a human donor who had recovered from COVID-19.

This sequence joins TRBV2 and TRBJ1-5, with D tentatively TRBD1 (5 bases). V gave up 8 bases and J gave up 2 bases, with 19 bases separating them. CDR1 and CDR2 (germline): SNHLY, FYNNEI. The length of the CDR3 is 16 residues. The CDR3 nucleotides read TGTGCCAGCGGCCTCTGGGGCGCGGGAGGCAATCAGCCCCAGCATTTT. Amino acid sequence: CASGLWGAGGNQPQHF. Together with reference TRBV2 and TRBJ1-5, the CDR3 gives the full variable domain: EPEVTQTPSHQVTQMGQEVILRCVPISNHLYFYWYRQILGQKVEFLVSFYNNEISEKSEIFDDQFSVERPDGSNFTLKIRSTKLEDSAMYFCASGLWGAGGNQPQHFGDGTRLSIL.

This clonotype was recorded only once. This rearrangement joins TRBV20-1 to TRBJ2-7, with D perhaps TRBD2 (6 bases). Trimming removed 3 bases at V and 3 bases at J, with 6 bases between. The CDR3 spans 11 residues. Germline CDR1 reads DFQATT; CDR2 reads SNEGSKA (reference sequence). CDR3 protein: CSARRDYEQYF. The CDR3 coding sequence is TGCAGTGCTAGGCGGGACTACGAGCAGTACTTC.

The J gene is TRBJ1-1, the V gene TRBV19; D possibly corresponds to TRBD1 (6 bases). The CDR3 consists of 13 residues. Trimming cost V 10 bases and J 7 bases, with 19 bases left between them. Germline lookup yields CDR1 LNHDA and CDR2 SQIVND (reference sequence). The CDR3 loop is CATHEQGRFEAFF. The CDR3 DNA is TGTGCCACCCACGAACAGGGACGCTTTGAAGCTTTCTTT.

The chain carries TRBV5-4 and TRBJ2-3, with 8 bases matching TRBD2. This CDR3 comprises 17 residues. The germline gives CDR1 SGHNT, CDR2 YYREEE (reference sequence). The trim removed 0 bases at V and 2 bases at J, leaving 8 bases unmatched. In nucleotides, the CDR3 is TGTGCCAGCAGCTTGGGGGTGATAGCGGGGCTCACAGATACGCAGTATTTT. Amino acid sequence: CASSLGVIAGLTDTQYF.

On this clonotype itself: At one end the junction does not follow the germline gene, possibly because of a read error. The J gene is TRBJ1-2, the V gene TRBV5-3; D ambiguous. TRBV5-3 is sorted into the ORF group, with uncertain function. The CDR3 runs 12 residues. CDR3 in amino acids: CASSSSSYGYTF. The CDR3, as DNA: TGTGCCAGCAGCTCATCGTCCTATGGCTACACCTTC.

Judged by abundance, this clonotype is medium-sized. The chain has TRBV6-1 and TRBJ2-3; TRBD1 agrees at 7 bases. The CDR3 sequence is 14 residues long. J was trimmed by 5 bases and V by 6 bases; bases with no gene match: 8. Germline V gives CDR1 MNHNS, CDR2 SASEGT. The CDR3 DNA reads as TGTGCCAGCAGCAGAGGGGGCCGCGGAGATACGCAGTATTTT. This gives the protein CASSRGGRGDTQYF.

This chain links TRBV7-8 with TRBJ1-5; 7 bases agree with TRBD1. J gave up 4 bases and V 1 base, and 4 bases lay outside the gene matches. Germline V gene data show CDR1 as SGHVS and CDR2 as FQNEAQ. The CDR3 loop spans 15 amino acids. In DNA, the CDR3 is TGTGCCAGCAGCTTAGGGGACAGCGCTAATCAGCCCCAGCATTTT. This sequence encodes CASSLGDSANQPQHF.

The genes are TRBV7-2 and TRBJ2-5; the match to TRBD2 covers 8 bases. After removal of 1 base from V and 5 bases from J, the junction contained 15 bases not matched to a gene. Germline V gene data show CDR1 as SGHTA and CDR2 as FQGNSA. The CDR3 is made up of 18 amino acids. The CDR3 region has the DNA TGTGCCAGCAGCTTAGGGACGGCGGGGGGCGCCCGGACGGAGACCCAGTACTTC. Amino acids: CASSLGTAGGARTETQYF.

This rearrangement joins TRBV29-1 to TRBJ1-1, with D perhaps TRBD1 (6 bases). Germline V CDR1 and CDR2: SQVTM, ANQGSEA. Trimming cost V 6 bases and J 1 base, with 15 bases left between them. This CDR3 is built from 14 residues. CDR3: CSVTGQGTNTEAFF. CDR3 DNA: TGCAGCGTCACGGGCCAGGGGACGAACACTGAAGCTTTCTTT.

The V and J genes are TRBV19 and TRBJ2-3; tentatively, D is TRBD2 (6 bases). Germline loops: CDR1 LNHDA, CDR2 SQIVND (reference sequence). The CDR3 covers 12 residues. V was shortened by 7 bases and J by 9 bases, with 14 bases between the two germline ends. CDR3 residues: CASTRDSLTQYF. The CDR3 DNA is TGTGCCAGTACCCGGGACTCCTTAACGCAGTATTTT.